The entry below describes one TCR beta chain. Its antigen is not known. The sample is drawn from a study of cytomegalovirus exposure and HLA in healthy donors. About the study: Sequencing of about 179 million T cells in an earlier analysis found about 120 million unique TCR beta sequences.

Germline values: CDR1 GTSNPN, CDR2 SVGIG (reference sequence). This CDR3 spans 15 amino acids. Study-wide results and caveats: Among the most significant clusters, several appeared linked to common viral pathogens in a later analysis.

Amplification used 60 Vbeta primers and 13 Jbeta primers. Sequencing used immunoSEQ multiplex PCR; TCRdb keeps in-frame clones, though not all of them. The sample consists of roughly 180,000 clones, approximately 84% of them appearing once. This clonotype originated in a man aged 25 to 40 in good health and CMV-seronegative. The sequenced sample consisted of PBMCs. V and J are TRBV30 and TRBJ2-5; the match to TRBD1 covers 7 bases. The better agreement between TRBJ2-7 and the DNA end casts doubt on the J call. The chain's CDR3 is CAWTQPGQRSYEQYF. CDR3 sequence (DNA): TGTGCCTGGACACAGCCGGGACAGCGCAGTTACGAGCAGTACTTC.